This note documents a single TCR beta chain sequence. The sample originates from a study of blood T cell repertoires in COVID-19. About the research overall: Donors in the United States, Italy and Spain gave samples during acute or convalescent COVID-19. T cells, B-cell-depleted T cells, or PBMCs supplied cDNA or gDNA.

Authors' data handling: For nucleated cells, counts were estimated from reference gene primer amplification. Assay used: immunoSEQ multiplex PCR; TCRdb lists only in-frame clones, some missing. The V and J calls and clone size were taken over from that table, and D and trimming were inferred from the DNA. The table shows a few hundred thousand clones, with approximately 77% occurring only once. The CDR3 loop spans 14 amino acids. Germline loops: CDR1 SGHRS, CDR2 YFSETQ. V gave up 1 base and J gave up 0 bases, with 7 bases separating them. The receptor's source is a human donor with acute or convalescent COVID-19. The donor label of this sample is uncertain. The J gene is TRBJ1-1, the V gene TRBV5-1; D uncertain. Sequencing was carried out using peripheral blood. The CDR3 loop is CASSLNTLNTEAFF. The DNA for the CDR3 is TGCGCCAGCAGCTTGAACACCTTGAACACTGAAGCTTTCTTT.